Below, one T cell receptor (beta chain) is given with its context. What this receptor recognizes is not known. Base quality data are lacking; no much larger clone is found one base away. The sample originates from a study of cytomegalovirus exposure and HLA in healthy donors (TCRdb year 2017). Concerning the study at large: An earlier analysis of some 600 of the donors reported approximately 280 Gb of sequence data and 95 million to 130 million unique TCR beta sequences obtained from about 180 million T cells. An early release that covered about 600 HLA-typed donors contained about 300 gigabases of sequencing data and 65 million to 100 million unique TCR sequences. Of the 350 to 450 genotyped donors, 65% to 90% fell in the genetic ancestry cluster associated with self-reported Caucasian donors. The aim of the study was to test whether cataloging public T cell receptors could identify signatures of past pathogen exposure. Using immunosequencing, the study profiled T cell repertoires from 550 to 750 subjects and related those repertoires to cytomegalovirus serostatus. A separate validation cohort of roughly 120 different subjects was used in addition to the roughly 670-subject first cohort. To predict cytomegalovirus infection status, the study brought together high-throughput TCR immunosequencing, statistical association of individual TCRs with disease status, and machine learning. In a later analysis, previously published TCR beta repertoires from about 670 donors were re-analyzed and high-resolution HLA genotyping was added so that TCR occurrence patterns could be studied. In the later analysis, no new phenotypic data were used to find candidate immune exposures; instead, reliance was placed on TCR beta sequences and their occurrence across donors. An earlier analysis of 587 of the donors applied high-throughput TCR beta sequencing to assess whether each TCR beta V gene segment acted as functional or pseudogenic. Donor age, sex, ethnicity and CMV serostatus were compiled together with the repertoire data. In a later genetic analysis, genome-wide SNP genotypes for about 65% of the 666 donors were used, and that subset was treated as a discovery cohort. Every repertoire in the discovery cohort had been generated on one and the same sequencing platform. HLA typing included class I and class II loci at four-digit resolution. Typing coverage varied by locus: roughly 629-640 donors for A, B, C, DRB1 and DQB1; more than 500 for DQA1; 606 for DPA1; roughly 450 for DPB1. Because of strong linkage in the cohort, five DR-DQ haplotypes were treated as single units for association and clustering. Among over 350 genotyped donors of the cohort, an average of approximately 250,000 unique TCR beta nucleotide sequences were sequenced per donor, roughly 18% of them non-productive. What the work shows at the level of the full study, not this receptor alone: In a later analysis, HLA-associated TCR beta chains showed more clonal expansion and lower generation probabilities than non-associated chains that were equally common. Because the 87-base-pair reads could not distinguish some IMGT-functional V segments, including TRBV6-2 and TRBV6-3, those segments were excluded. A later analysis associated about 18,000 TCR beta sequences with specific HLA alleles at a false discovery rate of 0.05. A later genetic analysis associated a missense DCLRE1C variant with V-gene and J-gene trimming of TCR beta chains, and an independent cohort replicated the association. According to a later analysis, parvovirus B19, influenza, CMV and Epstein-Barr virus appeared linked to several top co-occurrence clusters. Because HLA typing was missing for some donors at each locus, association tests included only the typed subset. Only TCR beta chains were sequenced in this cohort, and the absence of alpha or paired-chain data limited detectable features. Strong co-occurrence of HLA alleles, especially DR and DQ, made assigning TCR associations to individual alleles difficult. According to the authors, the approach could potentially be generalized to other disease states and immunological phenotypes. In the study, about 150 TCR beta chains were listed as associated with cytomegalovirus. In a later genetic analysis, fewer N-insertions in productive TCRs were reported among donors in an Asian-associated ancestry cluster than the 666-donor mean. A later analysis found that TCR association rates varied across HLA loci, with DRB1 alleles showing the most associated TCRs and HLA-C alleles the fewest. Most TCR sequences were seen in very few donors, while some public TCRs were found in many individuals. The classifier was reported to diagnose cytomegalovirus status with high specificity and sensitivity in both the original and validation cohorts. In vitro tests confirmed that a few of the cytomegalovirus-associated TCR beta chains recognize cytomegalovirus antigens. A further reported finding was that TCR beta sequences accurately predicted the HLA-A and HLA-B alleles for most subjects in the first cohort. A group of highly shared sequence variants was considered likely to be a technical artifact of the sequencing pipeline. According to a later analysis, most CMV-associated TCR beta chains appeared to be HLA-restricted, and the HLA associations seemed to be driven largely by CMV exposure. Because counts were too low, about 18 rarely observed V segments, including chromosome 9 orphons, were excluded from the earlier analysis of under 650 of the donors. Roughly uniform sequencing depth across donors was assumed in presence/absence analyses, although this assumption may not hold. Correlated functional status among segregating V segments might reflect linkage disequilibrium, but an unknown experimental factor could not be ruled out. In an earlier analysis of 587 of the donors, most TCR beta V segments appeared in productive rearrangements about 90% or about 30% of the time, broadly matching IMGT annotations. For the cohort, immune exposure information was limited to CMV serostatus.

The cohort was made up of approximately 700 healthy bone marrow donors. All cohort members were sampled while nominally healthy, although unrecorded immune exposures were likely present. The donor was CMV seropositive and belonged to the group of a few hundred seropositive cohort members. A peripheral blood sample was provided by each donor, and peripheral blood mononuclear cells were used for TCR beta sequencing. The Qiagen DNeasy Blood Extraction Kit was used to extract genomic DNA from the blood cell samples. Receptors were amplified or captured by the immunoSEQ multiplex PCR assay. For the multiplex PCR, a mixture combining 60 forward primers for TCR Vbeta segments and 13 reverse primers for TCR Jbeta segments was used. Amplification of the CDR3 region of rearranged TCR beta genes was performed with a multiplex PCR assay on genomic DNA. On the Illumina HiSeq System, the amplified TCR beta libraries were sequenced as 87-base-pair reads. The study's processing was this. In a later analysis, 77 million or so unique TCR beta chains were counted across the roughly 670 repertoires, and approximately 11 million of these chains were shared by at least two donors. Raw reads were error-corrected and collapsed into unique sequences with a nearest-neighbor algorithm that merged closely related sequences to remove PCR and sequencing errors. Alignment of CDR3 sequences to IMGT reference sequences was used to assign V, D and J gene segments. Each retained sequence needed at least a six-nucleotide match to both a V gene segment and a J gene segment. Rearrangements were classified as productive when the CDR3 lacked stop codons and remained in frame with V and J, and all other rearrangements were classified as non-productive. CDR3 was defined by IMGT convention, running from the second conserved V-encoded cysteine to the conserved J-encoded phenylalanine. The earlier analysis of 550 to 650 of the donors excluded any sequence lacking an unambiguous match to a single V gene segment. In an earlier analysis of 587 of the donors, a V segment was called functional when productive rearrangements were above 56.7%, and segregating when the standard deviation between donors exceeded 5%. A statistical classification framework was built for diagnosing cytomegalovirus status from the catalog of TCR beta chain sequences. In a later analysis, TCR nucleotide sequences were compared against IMGT/GENE-DB human TR gene sequences so that V and J genes could be assigned. Using the TCRdist pipeline, a later analysis assigned CDR3 sequences along with most-parsimonious VDJ recombination scenarios. In a later analysis, every TCR beta chain was defined by the combination of its CDR3 amino acid sequence and its V-gene family, and reads without a unique V-gene family were dropped. As a way to deal with suspected cross-contamination and a sequencing artifact, a later analysis dropped nearly 600 nucleotide sequences that were highly shared and had low generation probability. In a later analysis, a clonal expansion index was calculated for each public chain from normalized within-repertoire ranks of inferred template counts. In a later analysis, generation probabilities were computed with a VDJ recombination model fitted to out-of-frame rearrangements, and the resulting probabilities were checked against IGoR. In a later analysis, TCR-TCR, TCR-HLA and TCR-CMV co-occurrence was scored with hypergeometric tests, and a repertoire-size bias correction was applied to TCR pairs. A later analysis estimated false discovery rates by permuting HLA or CMV assignments 20 times. In a later analysis, co-occurring TCRs were grouped using DBSCAN, with TCRdist sequence similarity added in when clustering inside HLA-allele-positive subsets. Repertoires with fewer than 30,000 or more than 120,000 public chains, plus five repertoires with anomalous nucleotide sharing, were excluded from co-occurrence clustering. The table comes from immuneACCESS by way of TCRdb, which keeps in-frame sequences with V and J called. Part of the clones is missing from these tables; in studies checked, under half for an unresolved V gene and the rest for unknown reasons. V, J and clone size are those of that table, while D and trimming were read from the DNA. The sample profile shows around 91,000 clones; more than 70% of them were found once. The top ten hold around 2.3% of the sample.

The CDR1 and CDR2 encoded by the germline V gene are SQVTM and ANQGSEA. Trimming leaves V shorter by 6 bases and J shorter by 3 bases, with the junction holding 10 bases beyond the gene matches. The CDR3, from cysteine to phenylalanine, totals 14 residues. Just the 42-base CDR3 DNA is kept, in frame starting at base 1. The sequencing input was PBMCs. The sequence derives from a male donor in good health and CMV-seropositive. The sequence is built from TRBV29-1 and TRBJ2-7; 8 junctional bases match TRBD1. CDR3 protein: CSVVDRGSNYEQYF. The nucleotide sequence reads TGCAGCGTAGTCGACAGGGGATCAAACTACGAGCAGTACTTC.